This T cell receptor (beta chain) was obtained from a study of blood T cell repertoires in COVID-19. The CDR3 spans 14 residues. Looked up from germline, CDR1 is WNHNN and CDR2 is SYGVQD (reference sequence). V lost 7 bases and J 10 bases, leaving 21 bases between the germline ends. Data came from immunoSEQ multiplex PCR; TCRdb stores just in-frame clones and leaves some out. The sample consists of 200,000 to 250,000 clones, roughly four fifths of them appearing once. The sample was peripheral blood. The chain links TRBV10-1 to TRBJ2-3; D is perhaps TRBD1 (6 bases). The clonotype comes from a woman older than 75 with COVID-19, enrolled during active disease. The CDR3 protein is CASTDGALGTPQYF. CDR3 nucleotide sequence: TGCGCCAGCACTGACGGGGCCCTGGGGACACCGCAGTATTTT.